This T cell receptor (beta chain) was identified in a study of brain T cells in children with intractable seizures. This clone showed up just once. The CDR3 is 16 residues long. The germline gives CDR1 GTSNPN, CDR2 SVGIG (reference sequence). V dropped 1 base and J dropped 1; count of bases not matched to a gene: 6. Documented time point: blood from clinic visit 5 months post-surgery; TSC patient then seizure free. The data were produced by immunoSEQ multiplex PCR, yet TCRdb's version contains in-frame clones alone and is incomplete. The sample holds 300,000 to 400,000 clones, 93% seen once. The chain couples TRBV30 to TRBJ2-5; 10 nucleotides align to TRBD2. The clonotype comes from a boy under two years old with tuberous sclerosis and intractable seizures. The sample was peripheral blood, taken about 5 months after surgery. The CDR3 coding sequence is TGTGCCTGGAGTGATTATGAGCGGGGGGGCCAAGAGACCCAGTACTTC. Translation gives CAWSDYERGGQETQYF.